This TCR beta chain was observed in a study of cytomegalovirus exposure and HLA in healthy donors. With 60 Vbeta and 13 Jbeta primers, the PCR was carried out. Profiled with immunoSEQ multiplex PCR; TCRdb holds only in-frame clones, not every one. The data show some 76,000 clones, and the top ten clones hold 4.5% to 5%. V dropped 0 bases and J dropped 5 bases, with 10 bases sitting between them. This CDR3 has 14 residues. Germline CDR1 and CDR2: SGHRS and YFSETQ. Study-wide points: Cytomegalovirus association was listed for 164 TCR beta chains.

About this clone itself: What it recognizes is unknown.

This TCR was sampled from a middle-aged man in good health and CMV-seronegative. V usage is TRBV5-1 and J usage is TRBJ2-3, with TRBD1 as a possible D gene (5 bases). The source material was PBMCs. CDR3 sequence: CASSLDRLGDTQYF. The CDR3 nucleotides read TGCGCCAGCAGCTTGGACAGGCTAGGAGATACGCAGTATTTT.